This record looks at one T cell receptor (beta chain) sequence and its context. Its antigen is not known. Trimming took off 5 bases at V and 3 bases at J, with 14 bases between the two ends. This CDR3 is built from 14 residues. Germline values: CDR1 SEHNR, CDR2 FQNEAQ (reference sequence). Researchers partitioned CD4+ cells into CD45RA+ naive and CD45RA-negative memory subsets. Authors' analysis steps: Junction-only sequences without quality scores were provided by ImmunoSEQ, so filtering was different. The method was immunoSEQ multiplex PCR; TCRdb's version includes in-frame clones alone and lacks a portion of them. D and trimming were read from the DNA, whereas the V and J calls and clone size are those reported in that table. The profile shows approximately 1.1 million clones, approximately 80% of them singletons. The entry originates in a study of shared clonotypes between healthy human individuals. General study results and limits: Deeper or shallower sequencing was expected to change how clonotypes are shared among donors.

This receptor was identified in a man between 18 and 35 years old in good health. Some clones in this sample may be carry-over from other donors' samples. Sequencing used memory CD4+ T cells from PBMCs. Described subset: CD45RA-negative fraction. The chain has TRBV7-9 and TRBJ2-7, with a weak D call TRBD2 (7 bases). The CDR3, as DNA: TGTGCCAGCAGCCCCCGAGGGGGGGTCTACGAGCAGTACTTC. This gives the protein CASSPRGGVYEQYF.